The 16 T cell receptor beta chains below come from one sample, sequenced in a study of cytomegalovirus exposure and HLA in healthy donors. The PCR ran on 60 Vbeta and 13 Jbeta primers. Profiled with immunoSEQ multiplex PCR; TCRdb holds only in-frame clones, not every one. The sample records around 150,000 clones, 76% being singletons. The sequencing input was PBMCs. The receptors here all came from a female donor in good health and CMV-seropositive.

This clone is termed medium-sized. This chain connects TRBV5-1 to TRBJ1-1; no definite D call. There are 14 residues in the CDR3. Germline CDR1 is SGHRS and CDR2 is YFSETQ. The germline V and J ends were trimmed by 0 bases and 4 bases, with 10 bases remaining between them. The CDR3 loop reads CASSLETATTEAFF. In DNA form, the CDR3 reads TGCGCCAGCAGCTTGGAAACAGCAACCACTGAAGCTTTCTTT.

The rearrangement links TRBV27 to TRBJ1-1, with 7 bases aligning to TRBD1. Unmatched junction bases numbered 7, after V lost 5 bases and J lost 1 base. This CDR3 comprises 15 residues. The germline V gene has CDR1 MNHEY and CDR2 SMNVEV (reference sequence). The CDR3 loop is CASSAPGTANTEAFF. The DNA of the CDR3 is TGTGCCAGCAGTGCCCCCGGGACAGCGAACACTGAAGCTTTCTTT.

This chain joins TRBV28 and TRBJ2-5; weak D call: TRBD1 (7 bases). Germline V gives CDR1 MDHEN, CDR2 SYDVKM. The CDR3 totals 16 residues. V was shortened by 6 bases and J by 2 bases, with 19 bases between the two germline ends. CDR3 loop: CASREGSTGTQETQYF. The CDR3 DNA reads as TGTGCCAGCAGGGAGGGCTCGACAGGGACTCAAGAGACCCAGTACTTC.

DNA for the CDR3: TGTGCCAGCAGCTGGGGGCGGGAAAAACTGTTTTTT. Its translation: CASSWGREKLFF. This chain connects TRBV7-9 to TRBJ1-4, with D perhaps matching TRBD1 (6 bases). Germline-derived CDR1 and CDR2 are SEHNR and FQNEAQ (reference sequence). CDR3 length: 12 amino acids. Trimming removed 4 bases at V and 8 bases at J, with 8 bases between.

CDR3 in DNA: TGCAGCGCGGGAACCGGGACAGGGGGCGAGCAGTACTTC. This sequence encodes CSAGTGTGGEQYF. The gene calls are TRBV29-1 and TRBJ2-5; 11 bases agree with TRBD1. The J call may be incorrect, as the DNA end agrees better with TRBJ2-7. This CDR3 is 13 amino acids long. Germline V gives CDR1 SQVTM, CDR2 ANQGSEA.

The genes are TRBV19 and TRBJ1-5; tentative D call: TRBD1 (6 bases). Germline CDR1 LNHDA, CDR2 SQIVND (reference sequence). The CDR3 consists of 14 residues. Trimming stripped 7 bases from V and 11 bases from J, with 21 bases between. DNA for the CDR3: TGTGCCAGTACCCCAGACAGTACAGGGCGGGCCCAGCATTTT. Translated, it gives CASTPDSTGRAQHF.

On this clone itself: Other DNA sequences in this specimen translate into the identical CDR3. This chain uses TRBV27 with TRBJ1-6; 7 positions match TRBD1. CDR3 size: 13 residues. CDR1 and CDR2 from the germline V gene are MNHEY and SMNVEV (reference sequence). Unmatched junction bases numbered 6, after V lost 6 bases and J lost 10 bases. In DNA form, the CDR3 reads TGTGCCAGCAGCTTCGACAGGGAGTCACCCCTCCACTTT. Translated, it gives CASSFDRESPLHF.

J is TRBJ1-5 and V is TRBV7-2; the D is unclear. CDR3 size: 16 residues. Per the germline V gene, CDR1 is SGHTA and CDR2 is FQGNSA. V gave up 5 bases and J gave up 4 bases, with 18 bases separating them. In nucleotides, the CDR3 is TGTGCCAGCAGCCTCGACTTGCCCAGACCAAATCAGCCCCAGCATTTT. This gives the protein CASSLDLPRPNQPQHF. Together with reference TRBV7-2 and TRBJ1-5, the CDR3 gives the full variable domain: GAGVSQSPSNKVTEKGKDVELRCDPISGHTALYWYRQSLGQGLEFLIYFQGNSAPDKSGLPSDRFSAERTGGSVSTLTIQRTQQEDSAVYLCASSLDLPRPNQPQHFGDGTRLSIL.

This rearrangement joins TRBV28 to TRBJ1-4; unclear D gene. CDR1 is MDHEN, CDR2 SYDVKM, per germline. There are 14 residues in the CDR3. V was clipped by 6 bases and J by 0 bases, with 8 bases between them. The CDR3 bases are TGTGCCAGCAGGATTAGAGCAACTAATGAAAAACTGTTTTTT. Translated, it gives CASRIRATNEKLFF.

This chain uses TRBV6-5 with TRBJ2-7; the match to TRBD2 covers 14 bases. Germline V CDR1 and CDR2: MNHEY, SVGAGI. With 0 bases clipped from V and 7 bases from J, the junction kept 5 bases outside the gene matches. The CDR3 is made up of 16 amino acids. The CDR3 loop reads CASSYSTSGGAGEQYF. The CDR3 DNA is TGTGCCAGCAGTTACTCGACTAGCGGGGGGGCGGGGGAGCAGTACTTC.

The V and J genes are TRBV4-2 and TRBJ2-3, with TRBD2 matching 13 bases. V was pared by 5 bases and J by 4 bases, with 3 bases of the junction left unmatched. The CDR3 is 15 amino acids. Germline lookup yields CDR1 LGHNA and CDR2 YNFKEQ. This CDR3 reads CASSTTSGGSDTQYF. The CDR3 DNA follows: TGTGCCAGCAGCACGACTAGCGGGGGGTCAGATACGCAGTATTTT.

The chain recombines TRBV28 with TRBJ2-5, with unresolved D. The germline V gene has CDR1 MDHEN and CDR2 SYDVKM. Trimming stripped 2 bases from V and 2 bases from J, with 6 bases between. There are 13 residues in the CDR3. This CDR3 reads CASSLGQQETQYF. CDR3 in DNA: TGTGCCAGCAGTTTAGGTCAGCAAGAGACCCAGTACTTC.

Here the CDR3 reads CAWSRGQPYQETQYF. The DNA for the CDR3 is TGTGCCTGGAGTAGGGGACAACCATACCAAGAGACCCAGTACTTC. The V gene is TRBV30, the J gene TRBJ2-5; possibly TRBD1 for D (6 bases). There are 15 residues in the CDR3. V was shortened by 2 bases and J by 0 bases, with 13 bases between the two germline ends. The germline V gene encodes CDR1 GTSNPN and CDR2 SVGIG (reference sequence).

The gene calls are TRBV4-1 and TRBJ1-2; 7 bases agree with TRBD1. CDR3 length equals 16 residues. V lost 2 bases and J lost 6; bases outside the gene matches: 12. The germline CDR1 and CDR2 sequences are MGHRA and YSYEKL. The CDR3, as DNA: TGCGCCAGCAGCCAACCGGACCTAGGGGGCCGGGATGGCTACACCTTC. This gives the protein CASSQPDLGGRDGYTF.

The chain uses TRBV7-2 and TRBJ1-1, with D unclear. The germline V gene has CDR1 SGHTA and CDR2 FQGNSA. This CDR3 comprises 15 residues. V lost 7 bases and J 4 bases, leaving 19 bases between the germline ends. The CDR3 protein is CASIEIQTPVTEAFF. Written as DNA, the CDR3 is TGTGCCAGCATCGAGATCCAGACACCAGTCACTGAAGCTTTCTTT.

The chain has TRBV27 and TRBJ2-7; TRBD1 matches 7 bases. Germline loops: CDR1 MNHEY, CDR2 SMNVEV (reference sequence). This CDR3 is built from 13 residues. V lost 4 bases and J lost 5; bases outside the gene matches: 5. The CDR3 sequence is CASSSQTGNEQYF. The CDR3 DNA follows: TGTGCCAGCAGTTCCCAGACAGGGAACGAGCAGTACTTC.